This T cell receptor beta chain is drawn from a study of cytomegalovirus exposure and HLA in healthy donors. Clones were read by immunoSEQ multiplex PCR, and TCRdb kept only the in-frame ones, dropping some. The sample has 110,000 or so clones, 90% to 96% seen once. Notes on the study in general: The tendency of first-cohort TCR clusters to co-occur in the roughly 110 validation repertoires was the finding of a later analysis.

The germline gives CDR1 MNHNS, CDR2 SASEGT. This CDR3 region has 12 residues. Germline trimming cut 7 bases from V and 4 bases from J; bases unmatched to any gene: 3. On this clone: Its antigen is not identified.

The receptor's source is a young woman in good health and CMV-seronegative. The chain combines TRBV6-1 with TRBJ1-2; 7 nucleotides agree with TRBD1. The source material was PBMCs. CDR3 nucleotides: TGTGCCAGCACGGGACAGACCTATGGCTACACCTTC. Protein: CASTGQTYGYTF.